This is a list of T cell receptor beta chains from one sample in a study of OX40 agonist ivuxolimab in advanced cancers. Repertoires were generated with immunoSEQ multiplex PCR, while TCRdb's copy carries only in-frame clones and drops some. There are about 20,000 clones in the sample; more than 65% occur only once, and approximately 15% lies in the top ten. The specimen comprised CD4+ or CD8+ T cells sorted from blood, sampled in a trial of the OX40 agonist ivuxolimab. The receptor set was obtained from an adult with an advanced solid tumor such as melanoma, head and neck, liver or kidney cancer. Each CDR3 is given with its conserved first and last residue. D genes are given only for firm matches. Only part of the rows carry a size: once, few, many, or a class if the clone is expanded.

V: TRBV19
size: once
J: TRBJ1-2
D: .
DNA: TGTGCCAGTAGTGCCTCCGGGGGCAACTATGGCTACACCTTC
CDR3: CASSASGGNYGYTF

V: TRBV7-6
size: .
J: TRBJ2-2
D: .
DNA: TGTGCCAGCAGCCATACAGGACCCACCGGGGAGCTGTTTTTT
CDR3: CASSHTGPTGELFF

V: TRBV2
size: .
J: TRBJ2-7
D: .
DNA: TGTGCCAGCAGTGGACTCTCCTACGAGCAGTACTTC
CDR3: CASSGLSYEQYF

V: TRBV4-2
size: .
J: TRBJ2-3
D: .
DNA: TGTGCCAGCAGCCAACTTACAGGGAGAGATACGCAGTATTTT
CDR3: CASSQLTGRDTQYF

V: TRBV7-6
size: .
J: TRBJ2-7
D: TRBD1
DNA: TGTGCCAGCAGCTTAGTGGAGACAGGGACAACCGAGCAGTACTTC
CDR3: CASSLVETGTTEQYF

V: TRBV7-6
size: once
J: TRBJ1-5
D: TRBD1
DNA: TGTGCCAGCAGCTCGTATCCCCCCGAGACAGGGAATCAGCTCCAGCATTTT
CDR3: CASSSYPPETGNQLQHF

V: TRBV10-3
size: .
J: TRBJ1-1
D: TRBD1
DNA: TGTGCCATCAGGGGGACAGGGGGCATGAACACTGAAGCTTTCTTT
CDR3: CAIRGTGGMNTEAFF

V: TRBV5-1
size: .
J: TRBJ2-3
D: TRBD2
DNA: TGCGCCAGCAGCTTGGGTTTGCGGGGGATCCGCACAGATACGCAGTATTTT
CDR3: CASSLGLRGIRTDTQYF

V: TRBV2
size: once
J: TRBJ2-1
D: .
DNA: TGTGCCAGCAGCTACTTCTGGGGTAACAATGAGCAGTTCTTC
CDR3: CASSYFWGNNEQFF

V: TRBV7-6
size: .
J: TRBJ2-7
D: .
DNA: TGTGCCAGCAGCCCCGAGGTCACCGGCGAGCAGTACTTC
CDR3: CASSPEVTGEQYF

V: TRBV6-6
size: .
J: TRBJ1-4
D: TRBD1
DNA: TGTGCCAGCAGTCCTGGGGACAGCATTAATGAAAAACTGTTTTTT
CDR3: CASSPGDSINEKLFF

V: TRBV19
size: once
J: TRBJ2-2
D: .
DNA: TGTGCCACCGAGGGGTACACCGGGGAGCTGTTTTTT
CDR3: CATEGYTGELFF

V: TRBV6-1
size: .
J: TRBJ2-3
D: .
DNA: TGTGCCAGCAGTGAAAGGACATCTTGGGATACGCAGTATTTT
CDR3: CASSERTSWDTQYF

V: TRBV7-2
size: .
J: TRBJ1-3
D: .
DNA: TGTGCCAGTAGTGACGTCCCTGGAAACACCATATATTTT
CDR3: CASSDVPGNTIYF

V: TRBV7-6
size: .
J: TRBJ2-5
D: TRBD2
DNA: TGTGCCAGCAGCAGGGGACTAGCGGGGAGTGGAGAGACCCAGTACTTC
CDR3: CASSRGLAGSGETQYF

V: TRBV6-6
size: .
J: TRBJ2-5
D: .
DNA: TGTGCCAGCAGCCTGACCGGGGCCCAAGAGACCCAGTACTTC
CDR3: CASSLTGAQETQYF

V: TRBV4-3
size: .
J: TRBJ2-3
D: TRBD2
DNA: TGCGCCAGCAGCCAAGATGGGACTAGCGGGGGGAAGAACCCAGATACGCAGTATTTT
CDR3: CASSQDGTSGGKNPDTQYF

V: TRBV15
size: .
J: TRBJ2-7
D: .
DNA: TGTGCCACCAGCGCGGGACAGTCCTACGAGCAGTACTTC
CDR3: CATSAGQSYEQYF

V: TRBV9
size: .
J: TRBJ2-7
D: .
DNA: TGTGCCAGCAGCGTAGCCGGATCCTACTACGAGCAGTACTTC
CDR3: CASSVAGSYYEQYF

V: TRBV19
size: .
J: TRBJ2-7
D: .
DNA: TGTGCCAGTAGTATGAGGGGCGAGCAGTACTTC
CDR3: CASSMRGEQYF

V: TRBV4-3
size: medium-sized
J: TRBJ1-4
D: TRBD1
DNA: TGCGCCAGCAGCGACTCAACAGGGGTTCGTGAAAAACTGTTTTTT
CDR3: CASSDSTGVREKLFF

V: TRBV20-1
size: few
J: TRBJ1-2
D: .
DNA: TGCAGTGCTAGAGAGGGCACAGGCTACACCTTC
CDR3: CSAREGTGYTF

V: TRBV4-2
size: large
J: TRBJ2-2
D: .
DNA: TGTGCCAGCAGCCAATCTCCTGGGCTACTTACGAACACCGGGGAGCTGTTTTTT
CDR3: CASSQSPGLLTNTGELFF

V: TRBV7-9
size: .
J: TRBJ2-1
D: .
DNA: TGTGCCAGCAGCCCCCAGCTTGAGTCCTACAATGAGCAGTTCTTC
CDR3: CASSPQLESYNEQFF

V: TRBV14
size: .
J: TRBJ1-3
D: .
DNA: TGTGCCAGCAGCCATACCCGCCACTTAACAGGGTACGGAAACACCATATATTTT
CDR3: CASSHTRHLTGYGNTIYF

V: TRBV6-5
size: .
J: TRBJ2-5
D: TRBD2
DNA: TGTGCCAGCAGCTCTAGCGGGGGGGCTTCGGAGACCCAGTACTTC
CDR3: CASSSSGGASETQYF

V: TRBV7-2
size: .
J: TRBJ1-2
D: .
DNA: TGTGCCAGCAGTTTGGGGACCCGGCTTGGCTACACCTTC
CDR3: CASSLGTRLGYTF

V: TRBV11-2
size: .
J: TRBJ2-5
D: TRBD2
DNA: TGTGCCAGCAGCTTCTTAGCGGGGGGGCCTGAGACCCAGTACTTC
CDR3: CASSFLAGGPETQYF

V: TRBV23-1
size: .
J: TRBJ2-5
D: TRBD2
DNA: TGCGCCAGCAGTCAGGGAGGCTATGGGGGACTAGCGGGGGGCGAGGGAGAGACCCAGTACTTC
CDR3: CASSQGGYGGLAGGEGETQYF

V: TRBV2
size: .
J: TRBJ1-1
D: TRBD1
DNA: TGTGCCAGCAGCTGGGGGACAGGGGGGGAAGCTTTCTTT
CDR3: CASSWGTGGEAFF

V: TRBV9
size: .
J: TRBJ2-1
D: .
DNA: TGTGCCAGCAGCGTCTCCGGGACACCGACTAGTGAGCAGTTCTTC
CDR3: CASSVSGTPTSEQFF

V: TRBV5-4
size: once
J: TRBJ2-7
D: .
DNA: TGTGCCAGCAGTCATGGGACGAACGAGCAGTACTTC
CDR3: CASSHGTNEQYF

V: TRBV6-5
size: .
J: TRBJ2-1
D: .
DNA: TGTGCCAGCAGTTACTCAAGGGGGGGTTACAATGAGCAGTTCTTC
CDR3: CASSYSRGGYNEQFF

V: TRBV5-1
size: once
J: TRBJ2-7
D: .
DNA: TGCGCCAGCAGCTTGGCCACGGCAGGCGGAGAGCAGTACTTC
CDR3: CASSLATAGGEQYF

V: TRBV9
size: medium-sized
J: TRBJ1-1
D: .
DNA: TGTGCCAGCAGCGTAGAAGACCCCGTAGGGCGGACTGAAGCTTTCTTT
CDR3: CASSVEDPVGRTEAFF

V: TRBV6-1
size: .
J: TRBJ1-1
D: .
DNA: TGTGCCAGCAGTGGCCTCCAGGGCCTGGACACTGAAGCTTTCTTT
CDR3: CASSGLQGLDTEAFF

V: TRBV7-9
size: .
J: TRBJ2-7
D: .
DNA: TGTGCCAGCATCTCCAGCTCCTACGAGCAGTACTTC
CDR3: CASISSSYEQYF

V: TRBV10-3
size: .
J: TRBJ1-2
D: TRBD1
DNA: TGTGCCATCAGCCCCACCGGGACAGGGTTCGGCTATGGCTACACCTTC
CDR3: CAISPTGTGFGYGYTF

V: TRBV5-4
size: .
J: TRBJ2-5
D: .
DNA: TGTGCCAGCAGCTTGTGGACCGGGACCCAGTACTTC
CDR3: CASSLWTGTQYF

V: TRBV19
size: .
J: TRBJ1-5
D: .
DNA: TGTGCCAGTAGTGTCCTACAGGGAAATCAGCCCCAGCATTTT
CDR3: CASSVLQGNQPQHF

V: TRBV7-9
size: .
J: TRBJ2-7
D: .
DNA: TGTGCCAGCAGCCCCATGGACAGCGGACCCTACGAGCAGTACTTC
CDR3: CASSPMDSGPYEQYF

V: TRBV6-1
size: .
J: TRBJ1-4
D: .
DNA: TGTGCCAGTGGCGGGGGTCCAACTAATGAAAAACTGTTTTTT
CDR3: CASGGGPTNEKLFF

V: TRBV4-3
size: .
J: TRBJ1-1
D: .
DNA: TGCGCCAGCAGCCAAGAAAAAGGACTCCTTGGATACACTGAAGCTTTCTTT
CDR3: CASSQEKGLLGYTEAFF

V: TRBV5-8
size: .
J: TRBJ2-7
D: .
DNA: TGTGCCAGCAGCTTCTTACAGTCCTCCTACGAGCAGTACTTC
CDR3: CASSFLQSSYEQYF

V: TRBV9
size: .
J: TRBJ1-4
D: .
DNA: TGTGCCAGCAGCGAGGGTACAACTAATGAAAAACTGTTTTTT
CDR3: CASSEGTTNEKLFF

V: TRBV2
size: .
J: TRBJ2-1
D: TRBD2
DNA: TGTGCCAGCAGTGATAGGGGAGGGGATGAGCAGTTCTTC
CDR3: CASSDRGGDEQFF

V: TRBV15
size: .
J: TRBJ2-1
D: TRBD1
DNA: TGTGCCACCAGCAACCCCGGGACAGGGCCCTACAATGAGCAGTTCTTC
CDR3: CATSNPGTGPYNEQFF

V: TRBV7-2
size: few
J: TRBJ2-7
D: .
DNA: TGTGCCAGCAGCTTAGCTTCGGACAGACACTACGAGCAGTACTTC
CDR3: CASSLASDRHYEQYF

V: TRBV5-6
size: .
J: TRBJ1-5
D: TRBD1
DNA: TGTGCCAGCAGCTTGGGACAGGGGACTCAGCCCCAGCATTTT
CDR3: CASSLGQGTQPQHF

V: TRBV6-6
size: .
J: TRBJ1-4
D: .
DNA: TGTGCCAGCAGCCTTAAAGCAACTAATGAAAAACTGTTTTTT
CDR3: CASSLKATNEKLFF

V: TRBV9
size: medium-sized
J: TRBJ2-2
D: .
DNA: TGTGCCAGCAGCGTAGACCCCGGGGAGCTGTTTTTT
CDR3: CASSVDPGELFF

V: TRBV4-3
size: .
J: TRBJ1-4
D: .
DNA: TGCGCCAGCAGCCAAACGACAGGCGGGTGGGAAAAACTGTTTTTT
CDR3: CASSQTTGGWEKLFF

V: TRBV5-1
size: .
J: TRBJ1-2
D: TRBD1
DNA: TGCGCCAGCAGCTTGCGGGACAGGAACTATGGCTACACCTTC
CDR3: CASSLRDRNYGYTF

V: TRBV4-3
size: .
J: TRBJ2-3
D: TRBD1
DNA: TGCGCCAGCAGCCATCCTCCCCCCGGGACAGGGCGGAGAGATACGCAGTATTTT
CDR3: CASSHPPPGTGRRDTQYF